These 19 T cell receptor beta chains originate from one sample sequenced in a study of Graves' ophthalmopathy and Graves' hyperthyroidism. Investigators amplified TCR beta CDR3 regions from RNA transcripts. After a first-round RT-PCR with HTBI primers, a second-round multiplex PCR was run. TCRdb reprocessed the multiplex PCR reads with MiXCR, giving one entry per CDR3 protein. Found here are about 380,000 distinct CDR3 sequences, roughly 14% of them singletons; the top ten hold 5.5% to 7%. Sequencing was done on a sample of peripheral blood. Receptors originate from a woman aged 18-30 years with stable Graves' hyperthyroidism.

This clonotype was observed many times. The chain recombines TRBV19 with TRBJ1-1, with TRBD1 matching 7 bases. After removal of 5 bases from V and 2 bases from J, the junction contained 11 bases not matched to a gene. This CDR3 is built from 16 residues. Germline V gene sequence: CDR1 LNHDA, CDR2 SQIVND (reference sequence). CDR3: CASSSAGGYVNTEAFF. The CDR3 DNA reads TGTGCCAGTAGTTCGGCAGGGGGATACGTAAACACTGAAGCTTTCTTT.

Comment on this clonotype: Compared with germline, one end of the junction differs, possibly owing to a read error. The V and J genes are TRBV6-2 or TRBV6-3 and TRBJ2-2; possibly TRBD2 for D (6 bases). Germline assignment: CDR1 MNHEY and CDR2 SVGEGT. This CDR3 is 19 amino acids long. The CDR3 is CASNYTAAAFGEVTGELFF. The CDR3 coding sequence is TGTGCCAGCAATTACACGGCGGCAGCCTTCGGGGAGGTAACCGGGGAGCTGTTTTTT.

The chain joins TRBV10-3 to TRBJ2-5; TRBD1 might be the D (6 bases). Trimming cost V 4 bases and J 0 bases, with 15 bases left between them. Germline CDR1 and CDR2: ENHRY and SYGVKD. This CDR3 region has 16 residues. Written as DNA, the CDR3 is TGTGCCATCAGTGCGTACAGGACAGCCTACCAAGAGACCCAGTACTTC. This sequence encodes CAISAYRTAYQETQYF.

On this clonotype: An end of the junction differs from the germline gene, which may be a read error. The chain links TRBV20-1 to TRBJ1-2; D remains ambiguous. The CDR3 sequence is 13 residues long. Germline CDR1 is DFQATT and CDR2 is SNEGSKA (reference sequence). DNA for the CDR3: TGCAGTGCTTACGAGCTGTTGGAATATGGTTACACCTTC. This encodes CSAYELLEYGYTF.

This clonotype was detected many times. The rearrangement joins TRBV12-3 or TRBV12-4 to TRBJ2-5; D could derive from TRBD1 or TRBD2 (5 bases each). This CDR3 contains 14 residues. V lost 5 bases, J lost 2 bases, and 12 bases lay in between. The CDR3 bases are TGTGCCAGCAGTGTAAGGGACCGACAAGAGACCCAGTACTTC. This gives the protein CASSVRDRQETQYF.

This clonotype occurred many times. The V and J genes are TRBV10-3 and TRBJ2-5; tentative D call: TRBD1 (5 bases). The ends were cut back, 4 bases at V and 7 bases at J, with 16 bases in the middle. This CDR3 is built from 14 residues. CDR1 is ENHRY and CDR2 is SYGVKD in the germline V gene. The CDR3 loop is CAISGGRDKVTQYF. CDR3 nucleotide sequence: TGTGCCATCAGTGGTGGCAGGGATAAGGTGACCCAGTACTTC.

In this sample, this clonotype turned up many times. The CDR3 coding sequence is TGTGCCAGCAGCTACGCAGTGGGAGGGGTGTCCCGCTACGAGCAGTACTTC. Translation: CASSYAVGGVSRYEQYF. The J gene is TRBJ2-7, the V gene TRBV11-3, with 7 bases fitting TRBD2. This CDR3 has 17 residues. The germline CDR1 and CDR2 sequences are SGHNT and YENEEA. J was trimmed by 3 bases and V by 4 bases; bases with no gene match: 15.

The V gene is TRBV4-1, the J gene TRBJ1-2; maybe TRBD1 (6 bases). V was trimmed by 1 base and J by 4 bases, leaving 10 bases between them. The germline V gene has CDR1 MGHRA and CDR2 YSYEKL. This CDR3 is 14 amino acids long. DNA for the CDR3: TGCGCCAGCAGCCAAGTTAGGGGGGTCTATGGCTACACCTTC. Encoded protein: CASSQVRGVYGYTF.

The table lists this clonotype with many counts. The CDR3 sequence is CASSIRGRGYGYTF. The CDR3 nucleotides read TGTGCCAGCAGCATCAGGGGGCGCGGATATGGCTACACCTTC. The rearrangement uses TRBV6-1 and TRBJ1-2; 8 bases map to TRBD1. The CDR3 contains 14 residues. Per the germline V gene, CDR1 is MNHNS and CDR2 is SASEGT. J lost 5 bases, V lost 6 bases, and 8 bases had no gene match.

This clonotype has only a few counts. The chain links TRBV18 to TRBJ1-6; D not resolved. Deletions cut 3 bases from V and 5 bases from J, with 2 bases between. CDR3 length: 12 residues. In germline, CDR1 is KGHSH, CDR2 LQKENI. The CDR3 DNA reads TGTGCCAGCTCACCCAATAATTCACCCCTCCACTTT. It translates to CASSPNNSPLHF.

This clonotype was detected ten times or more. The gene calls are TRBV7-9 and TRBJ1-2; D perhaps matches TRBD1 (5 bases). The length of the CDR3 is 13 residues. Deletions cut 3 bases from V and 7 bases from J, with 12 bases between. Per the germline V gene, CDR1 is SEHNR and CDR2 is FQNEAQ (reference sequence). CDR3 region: CASSFIDSAGYTF. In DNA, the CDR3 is TGTGCCAGCAGCTTTATCGACAGTGCTGGCTACACCTTC.

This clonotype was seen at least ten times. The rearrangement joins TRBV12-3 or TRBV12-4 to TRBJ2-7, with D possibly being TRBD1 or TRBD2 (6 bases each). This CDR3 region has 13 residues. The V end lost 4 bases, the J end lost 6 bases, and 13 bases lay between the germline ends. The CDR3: CASSSVGGGEQYF. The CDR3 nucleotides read TGTGCCAGCAGTTCCGTAGGAGGGGGCGAGCAGTACTTC.

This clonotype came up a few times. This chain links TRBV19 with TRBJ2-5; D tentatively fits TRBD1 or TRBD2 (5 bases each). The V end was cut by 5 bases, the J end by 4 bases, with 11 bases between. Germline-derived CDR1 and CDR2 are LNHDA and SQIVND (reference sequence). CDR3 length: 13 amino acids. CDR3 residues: CASSGPGRETQYF. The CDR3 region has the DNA TGTGCCAGTAGTGGCCCAGGGAGAGAGACCCAGTACTTC.

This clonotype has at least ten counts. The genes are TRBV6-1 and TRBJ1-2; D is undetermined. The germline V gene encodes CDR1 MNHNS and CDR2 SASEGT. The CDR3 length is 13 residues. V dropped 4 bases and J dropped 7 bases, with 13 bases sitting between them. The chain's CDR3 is CASSGGKWSGYTF. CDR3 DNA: TGTGCCAGCAGTGGCGGAAAATGGTCTGGCTACACCTTC.

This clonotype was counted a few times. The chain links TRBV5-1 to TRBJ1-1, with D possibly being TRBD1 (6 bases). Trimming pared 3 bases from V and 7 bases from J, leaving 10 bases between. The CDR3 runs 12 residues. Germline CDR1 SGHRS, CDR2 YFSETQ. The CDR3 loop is CASSSGTLEAFF. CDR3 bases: TGCGCCAGCAGCTCGGGGACACTTGAAGCTTTCTTT.

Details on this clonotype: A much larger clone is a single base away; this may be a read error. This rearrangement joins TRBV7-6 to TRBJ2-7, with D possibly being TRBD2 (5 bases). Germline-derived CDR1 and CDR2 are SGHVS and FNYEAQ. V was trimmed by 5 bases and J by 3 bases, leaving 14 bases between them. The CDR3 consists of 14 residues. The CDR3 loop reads CASSTYREIYEQYF. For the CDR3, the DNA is TGTGCCAGCAGCACCTACCGGGAAATCTACGAGCAGTACTTC.

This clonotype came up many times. DNA for the CDR3: TGTGCCACCAGCACGAACCAGAACACCGGGGAGCTGTTTTTT. Protein sequence: CATSTNQNTGELFF. The rearrangement links TRBV15 to TRBJ2-2; D gene uncertain. CDR1 and CDR2 from the germline V gene are LNHNV and YYDKDF (reference sequence). The length of the CDR3 is 14 residues. The ends were cut back, 4 bases at V and 1 base at J, with 7 bases in the middle.

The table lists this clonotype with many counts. CDR3 sequence: CASRDTGTVNGYTF. CDR3 nucleotide sequence: TGTGCCAGCAGAGACACCGGGACAGTGAATGGCTACACCTTC. The chain uses TRBV6-2 or TRBV6-3 and TRBJ1-2, with 7 bases that match TRBD1. Germline loops: CDR1 MNHEY, CDR2 SVGEGT. CDR3 length: 14 amino acids. V was clipped by 6 bases and J by 6 bases; unmatched bases: 10.

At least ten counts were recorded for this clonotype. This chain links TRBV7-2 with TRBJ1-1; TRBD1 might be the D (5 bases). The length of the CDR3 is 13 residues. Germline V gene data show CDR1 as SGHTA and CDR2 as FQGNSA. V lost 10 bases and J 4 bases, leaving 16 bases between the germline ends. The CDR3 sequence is CATRGVSRTEAFF. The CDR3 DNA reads TGTGCCACCCGGGGGGTCTCCCGCACTGAAGCTTTCTTT.